This TCR beta chain came from a study of blood T cell repertoires in COVID-19 (dated by TCRdb to between 2020 and 2021). At the level of the whole study: Collaborator samples came from the United States, Italy and Spain and covered acute and convalescent phases of COVID-19. Samples were obtained from the ongoing ImmuneRACE study (first 160 participants) and from 1,000 to 1,500 subjects provided by 6 global collaborators. The repertoires were released in a freely available public database meant as a resource for research on the immune response to SARS-CoV-2. Where available, HLA class I and class II types were taken from metadata supplied by the sample provider and were not determined by assay-based typing. Deeply sampled blood TCRbeta repertoires from subjects exposed to, actively infected with, or recovered from COVID-19 were included in the dataset. The sample metadata nearly always contained a de-identified subject ID, COVID-19 status, age in years and sex. The prospective study material was composed of cDNA or gDNA derived from T cells, B-cell-depleted T cells, or PBMCs. Here is what the overall study found, with its caveats: The quantity of clinical and demographic metadata differed by source and by participant and was supplied without curation.

A note on this clone: Its antigen remains unidentified. Per-nucleotide qualities are absent, and no much larger clonotype sits a single base away.

From its cysteine to its phenylalanine, the CDR3 spans 12 amino acids. CDR3 DNA is the only sequence kept; it has 36 bases, read in frame from the first base. V lost 2 bases and J lost 7 bases; the stretch between them is 8 bases long. As encoded in the germline V gene, CDR1 is SGHNT while CDR2 is YENEEA. TCRbeta CDR3 regions were amplified from genomic DNA by means of the immunoSEQ Assay, a bias-controlled multiplex PCR. Concerning the study's data processing: The number of nucleated cells in each sample was estimated by amplification of reference gene primers within the assay. To quantify the absolute abundance of each unique TCRbeta CDR3 rearrangement, sequence reads were collapsed and filtered. Productive Simpson clonality was computed per sample as the square root of Simpson's diversity index over productive rearrangements. TCRdb carries this immuneACCESS record with in-frame sequences only. Its versions omit some clonotypes, under half of them owing to an unresolved V gene in the studies checked, with the rest unexplained. The V and J calls and clone size are taken from that table; D and trimming were inferred from the DNA. The sample table contains fewer than 250,000 clones; only one count was recorded for roughly 80% of them. The ten largest clonotypes hold 12% of the sample.

The collaborating institutions used their own protocols to collect whole blood in K2EDTA tubes. For TCRbeta analysis, collaborators shipped samples as frozen whole blood, isolated PBMCs, or DNA extracted from either of those sample types. The chain is assembled from TRBV11-3 and TRBJ1-1, with the D gene uncertain. The sample was peripheral blood. The clonotype comes from a woman aged 45-59 years with acute or convalescent COVID-19. The CDR3 reads as follows: CASSLSGDEAFF. Read as DNA, the sequence is TGTGCCAGCAGCTTATCCGGGGATGAAGCTTTCTTT.